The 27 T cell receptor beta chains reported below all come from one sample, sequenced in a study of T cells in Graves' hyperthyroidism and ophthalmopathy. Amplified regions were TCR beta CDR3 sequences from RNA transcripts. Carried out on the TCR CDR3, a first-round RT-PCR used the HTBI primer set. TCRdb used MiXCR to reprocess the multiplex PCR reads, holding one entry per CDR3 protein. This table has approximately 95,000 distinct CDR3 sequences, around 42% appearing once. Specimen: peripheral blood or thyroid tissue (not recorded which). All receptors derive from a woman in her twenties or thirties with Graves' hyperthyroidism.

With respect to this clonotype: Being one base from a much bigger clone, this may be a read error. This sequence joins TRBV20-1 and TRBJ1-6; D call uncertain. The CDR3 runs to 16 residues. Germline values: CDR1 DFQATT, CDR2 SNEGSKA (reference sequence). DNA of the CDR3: TGCTGTGTTCCGAGGCGTGGAACGGGTTATAATGCACCCCTCCACTTT. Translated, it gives CCVPRRGTGYNAPLHF.

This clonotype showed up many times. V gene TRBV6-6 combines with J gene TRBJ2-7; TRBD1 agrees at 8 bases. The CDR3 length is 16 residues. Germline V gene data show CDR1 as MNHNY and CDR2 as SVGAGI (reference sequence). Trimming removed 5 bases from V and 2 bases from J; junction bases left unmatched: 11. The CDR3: CASSVIGTGPTYEQYF. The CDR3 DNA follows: TGTGCCAGCAGTGTAATTGGGACAGGCCCTACCTACGAGCAGTACTTC.

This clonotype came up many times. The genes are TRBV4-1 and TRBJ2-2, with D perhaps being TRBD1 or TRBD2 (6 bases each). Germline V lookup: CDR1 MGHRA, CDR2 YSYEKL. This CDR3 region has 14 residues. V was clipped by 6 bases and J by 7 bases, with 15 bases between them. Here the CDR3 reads CASREGGGRGELFF. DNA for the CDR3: TGCGCCAGCAGGGAAGGGGGAGGCCGCGGGGAGCTGTTTTTT.

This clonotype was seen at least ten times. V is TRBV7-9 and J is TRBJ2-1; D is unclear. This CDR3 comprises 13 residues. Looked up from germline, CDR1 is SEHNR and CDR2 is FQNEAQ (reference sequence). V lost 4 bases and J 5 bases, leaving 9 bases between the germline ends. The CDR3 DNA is TGTGCCAGCAGCTCCCGTTCCAACAATGAGCAGTTCTTC. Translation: CASSSRSNNEQFF.

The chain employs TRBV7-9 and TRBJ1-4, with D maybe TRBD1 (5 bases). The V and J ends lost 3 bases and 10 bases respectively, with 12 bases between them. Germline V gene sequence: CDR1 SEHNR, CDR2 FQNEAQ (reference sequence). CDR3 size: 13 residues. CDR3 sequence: CASSFRGGGKLFF. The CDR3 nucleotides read TGTGCCAGCAGCTTTCGTGGGGGAGGAAAACTGTTTTTT.

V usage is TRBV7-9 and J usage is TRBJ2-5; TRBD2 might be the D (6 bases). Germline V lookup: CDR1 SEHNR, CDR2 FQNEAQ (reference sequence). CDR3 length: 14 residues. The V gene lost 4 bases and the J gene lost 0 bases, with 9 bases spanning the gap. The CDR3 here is CASSYGTHQETQYF. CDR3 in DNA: TGTGCCAGCAGCTACGGGACTCACCAAGAGACCCAGTACTTC.

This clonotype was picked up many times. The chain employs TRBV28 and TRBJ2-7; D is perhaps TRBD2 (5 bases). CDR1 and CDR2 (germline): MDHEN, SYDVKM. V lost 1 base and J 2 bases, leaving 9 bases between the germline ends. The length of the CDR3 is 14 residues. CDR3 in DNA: TGTGCCAGCAGTTTATTGGGAGCCACCTACGAGCAGTACTTC. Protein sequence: CASSLLGATYEQYF.

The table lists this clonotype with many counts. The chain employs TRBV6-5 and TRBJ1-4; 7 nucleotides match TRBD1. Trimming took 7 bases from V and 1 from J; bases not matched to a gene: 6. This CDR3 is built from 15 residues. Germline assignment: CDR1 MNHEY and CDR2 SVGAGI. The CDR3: CASTQGDGTNEKLFF. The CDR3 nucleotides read TGTGCCAGCACTCAGGGGGACGGAACTAATGAAAAACTGTTTTTT.

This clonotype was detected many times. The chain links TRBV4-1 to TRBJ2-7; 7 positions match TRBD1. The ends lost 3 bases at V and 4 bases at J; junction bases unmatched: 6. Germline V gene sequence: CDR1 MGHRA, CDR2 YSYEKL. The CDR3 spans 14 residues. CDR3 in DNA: TGCGCCAGCAGCCAGGGGGACAGCTATTACGAGCAGTACTTC. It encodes CASSQGDSYYEQYF.

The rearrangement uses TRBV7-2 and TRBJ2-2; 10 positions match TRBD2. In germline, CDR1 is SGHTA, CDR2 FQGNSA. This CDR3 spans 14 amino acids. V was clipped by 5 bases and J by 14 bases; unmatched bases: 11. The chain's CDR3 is CASSQESGTSALFF. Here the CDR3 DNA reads TGTGCCAGCAGCCAAGAATCAGGGACTAGCGCCCTGTTTTTT.

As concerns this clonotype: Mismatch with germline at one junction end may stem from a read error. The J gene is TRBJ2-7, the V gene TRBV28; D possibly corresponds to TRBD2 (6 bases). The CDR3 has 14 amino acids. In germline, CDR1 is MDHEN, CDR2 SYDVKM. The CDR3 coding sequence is TGTGCCAGCAGCCGATGGGCGGGACTCTACGAGCGGTACTTC. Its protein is CASSRWAGLYERYF.

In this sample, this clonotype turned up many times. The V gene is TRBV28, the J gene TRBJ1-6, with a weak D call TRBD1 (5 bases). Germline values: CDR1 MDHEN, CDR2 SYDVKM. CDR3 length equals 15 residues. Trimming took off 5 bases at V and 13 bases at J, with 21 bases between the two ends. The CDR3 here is CASSPMRSGTVPLHF. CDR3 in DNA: TGTGCCAGCAGTCCGATGAGATCCGGGACGGTTCCCCTCCACTTT.

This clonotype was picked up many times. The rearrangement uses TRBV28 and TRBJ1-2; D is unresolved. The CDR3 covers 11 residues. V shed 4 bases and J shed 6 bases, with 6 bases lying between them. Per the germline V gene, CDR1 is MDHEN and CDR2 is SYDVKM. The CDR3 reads CASSSWDGYTF. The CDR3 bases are TGTGCCAGCAGTTCGTGGGATGGCTACACCTTC.

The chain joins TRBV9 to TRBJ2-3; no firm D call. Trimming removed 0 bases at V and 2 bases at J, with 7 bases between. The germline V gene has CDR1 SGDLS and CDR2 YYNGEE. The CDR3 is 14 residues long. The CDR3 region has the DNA TGTGCCAGCAGCGTAGAGGCAGACACAGATACGCAGTATTTT. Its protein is CASSVEADTDTQYF.

In DNA, the CDR3 is TGTGCCAGCACCCCTGGACAGGCGAACACTGAAGCTTTCTTT. This codes for CASTPGQANTEAFF. J is TRBJ1-1 and V is TRBV7-9, with 7 bases fitting TRBD1. Germline CDR1 and CDR2: SEHNR and FQNEAQ (reference sequence). V shed 7 bases and J 1 base; nucleotides not matched to a gene: 6. This CDR3 is 14 amino acids long.

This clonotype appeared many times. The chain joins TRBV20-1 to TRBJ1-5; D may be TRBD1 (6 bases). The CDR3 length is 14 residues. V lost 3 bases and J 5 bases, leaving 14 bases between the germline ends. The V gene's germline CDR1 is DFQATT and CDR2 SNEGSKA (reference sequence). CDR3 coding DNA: TGCAGTGCTAGCGGGGGACACCGAGATCAGCCCCAGCATTTT. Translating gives CSASGGHRDQPQHF.

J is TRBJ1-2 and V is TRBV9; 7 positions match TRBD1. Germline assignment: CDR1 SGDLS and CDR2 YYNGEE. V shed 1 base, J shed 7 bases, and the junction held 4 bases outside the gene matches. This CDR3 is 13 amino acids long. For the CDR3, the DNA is TGTGCCAGCAGCGTATTAGACAGGGCTGGCTACACCTTC. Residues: CASSVLDRAGYTF.

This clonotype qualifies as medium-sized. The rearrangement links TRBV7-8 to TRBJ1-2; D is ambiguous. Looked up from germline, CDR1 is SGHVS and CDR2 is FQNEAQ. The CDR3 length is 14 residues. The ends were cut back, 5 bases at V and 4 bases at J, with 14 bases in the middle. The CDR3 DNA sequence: TGTGCCAGCAGCCCCATTTCAGGCTCCTATGGCTACACCTTC. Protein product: CASSPISGSYGYTF.

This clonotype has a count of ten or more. The chain's CDR3 is CASSFSNTGELFF. The CDR3 DNA reads TGTGCCAGCAGCTTTAGCAACACCGGGGAGCTGTTTTTT. The chain combines TRBV7-9 with TRBJ2-2; D ambiguous. Germline V gene data show CDR1 as SEHNR and CDR2 as FQNEAQ (reference sequence). V gave up 3 bases and J gave up 2 bases, with 4 bases separating them. The CDR3 loop spans 13 amino acids.

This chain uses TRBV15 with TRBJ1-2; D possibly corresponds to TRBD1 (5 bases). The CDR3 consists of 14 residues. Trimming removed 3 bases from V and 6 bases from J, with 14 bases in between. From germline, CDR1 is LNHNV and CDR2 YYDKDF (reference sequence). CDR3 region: CATSSSQGGDGYTF. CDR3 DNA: TGTGCCACCAGCAGCTCCCAGGGTGGCGATGGCTACACCTTC.

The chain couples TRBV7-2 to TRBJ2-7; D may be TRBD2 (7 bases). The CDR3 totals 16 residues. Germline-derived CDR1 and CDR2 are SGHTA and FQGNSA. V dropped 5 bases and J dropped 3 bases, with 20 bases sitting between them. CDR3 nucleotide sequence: TGTGCCAGCAGCAGTGCTAGGGGGGGGCATCGCTACGAGCAGTACTTC. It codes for CASSSARGGHRYEQYF.

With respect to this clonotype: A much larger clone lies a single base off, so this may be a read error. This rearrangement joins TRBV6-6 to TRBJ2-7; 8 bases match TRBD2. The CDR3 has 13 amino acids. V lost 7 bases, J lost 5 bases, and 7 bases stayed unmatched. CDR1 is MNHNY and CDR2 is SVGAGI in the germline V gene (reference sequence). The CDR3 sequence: CASKAGVLHEQYF. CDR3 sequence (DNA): TGTGCCAGCAAAGCGGGAGTACTCCACGAGCAGTACTTC.

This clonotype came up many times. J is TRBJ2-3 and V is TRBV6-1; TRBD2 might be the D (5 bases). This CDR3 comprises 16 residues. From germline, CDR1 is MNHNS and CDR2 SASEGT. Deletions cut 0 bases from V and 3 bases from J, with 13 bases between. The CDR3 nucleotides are TGTGCCAGCAGTGAAGCGAGGTCTAGCTGGACAGATACGCAGTATTTT. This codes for CASSEARSSWTDTQYF.

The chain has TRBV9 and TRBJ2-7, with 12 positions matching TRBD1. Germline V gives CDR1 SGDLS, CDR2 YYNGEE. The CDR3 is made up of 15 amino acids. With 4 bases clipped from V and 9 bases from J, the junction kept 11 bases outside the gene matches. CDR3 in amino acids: CASSQEPGQGALQYF. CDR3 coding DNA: TGTGCCAGCAGCCAAGAACCGGGACAGGGGGCTCTGCAGTACTTC. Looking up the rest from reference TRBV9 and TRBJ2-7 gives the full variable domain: DSGVTQTPKHLITATGQRVTLRCSPRSGDLSVYWYQQSLDQGLQFLIQYYNGEERAKGNILERFSAQQFPDLHSELNLSSLELGDSALYFCASSQEPGQGALQYFGPGTRLTVT.

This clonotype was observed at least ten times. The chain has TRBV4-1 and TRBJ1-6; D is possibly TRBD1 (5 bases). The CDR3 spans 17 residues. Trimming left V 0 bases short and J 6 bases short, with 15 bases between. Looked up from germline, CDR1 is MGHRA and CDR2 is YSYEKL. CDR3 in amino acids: CASSQDLVGRGNSPLHF. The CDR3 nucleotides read TGCGCCAGCAGCCAAGATCTCGTGGGGCGAGGTAATTCACCCCTCCACTTT.

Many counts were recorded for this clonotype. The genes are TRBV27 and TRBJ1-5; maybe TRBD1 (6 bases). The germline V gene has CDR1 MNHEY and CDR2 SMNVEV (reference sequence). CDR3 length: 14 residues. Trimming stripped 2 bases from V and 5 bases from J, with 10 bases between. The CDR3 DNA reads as TGTGCCAGCAGTTTAAGAGGGGGTGATCAGCCCCAGCATTTT. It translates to CASSLRGGDQPQHF.

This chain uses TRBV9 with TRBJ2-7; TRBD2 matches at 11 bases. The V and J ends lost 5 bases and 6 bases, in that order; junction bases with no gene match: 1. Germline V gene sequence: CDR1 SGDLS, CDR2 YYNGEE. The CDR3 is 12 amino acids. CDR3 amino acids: CASRLAGGEQYF. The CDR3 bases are TGTGCCAGCAGGCTAGCGGGAGGCGAGCAGTACTTC.